Sequencing of this T cell receptor beta chain was carried out in a study of blood T cell repertoires in COVID-19. Study information: Spain, Italy and the United States supplied samples that represented acute and convalescent COVID-19.

Germline V gene sequence: CDR1 SGHDT, CDR2 YYEEEE. Trimming took 1 base from V and 3 from J, leaving 11 bases between them. The CDR3 length is 15 residues. Sequencing was performed with immunoSEQ multiplex PCR; in TCRdb, only in-frame clones are kept and a portion is missing. There are 300,000 to 350,000 clones in the sample; roughly 87% occur only once, and about 9.8% lies in the top ten. J is TRBJ2-1 and V is TRBV5-6, with D perhaps TRBD2 (6 bases). The receptor comes from a woman aged 18-35 years who had recovered from COVID-19. The sequenced material came from PBMCs or T cells enriched from blood (not recorded which). CDR3 coding DNA: TGTGCCAGCAGCTTGAGGGGCGGGAACTACAATGAGCAGTTCTTC. As protein: CASSLRGGNYNEQFF. The whole variable domain, filled in from reference TRBV5-6 and TRBJ2-1, reads DAGVTQSPTHLIKTRGQQVTLRCSPKSGHDTVSWYQQALGQGPQFIFQYYEEEERQRGNFPDRFSGHQFPNYSSELNVNALLLGDSALYLCASSLRGGNYNEQFFGPGTRLTVL.